Listed below are T cell receptor beta chains from one sample, sequenced in a study of graft-versus-host responses after intestinal transplantation. Some clones are missing from TCRdb's copy, which holds only in-frame ones; the method was immunoSEQ multiplex PCR. The sample lists about 130,000 clones; roughly 92% were seen once. What these receptors recognize is not known. Sequences were derived from unstimulated CD4+ T cells sorted from spleen or lymph node cells, sampled before intestinal transplant. The receptors stem from a human donor who received an intestinal transplant. The CDR3 runs from the conserved cysteine through the conserved F or W. D genes are given only for firm matches. The size field is filled for only some rows; it gives once, few, many or a size class.

J gene,V gene,D gene,clone size,CDR3 DNA,CDR3 protein
TRBJ2-1,TRBV27,TRBD2,.,TGTGCCAGCAGTCATGGACTAGCGGGGGGGCGAGTGTACAATGAGCAGTTCTTC,CASSHGLAGGRVYNEQFF
TRBJ1-3,TRBV23-1,TRBD1,.,TGCGCCAGCAGTCACTTAACCGGGACAGGCGGAAACACCATATATTTT,CASSHLTGTGGNTIYF
TRBJ1-4,TRBV2,.,once,TGTGCCAGCAGTGAACTGCTAAATAATGAAAAACTGTTTTTT,CASSELLNNEKLFF
TRBJ2-5,TRBV4-2,.,few,TGTGCCAGCAGCCAAGCAGGGGCAGTGGGAGAGACCCAGTACTTC,CASSQAGAVGETQYF
TRBJ2-7,TRBV6-1,.,.,TGTGCCAGCAGCACCACGGGACAATCCTACGAGCAGTACTTC,CASSTTGQSYEQYF
TRBJ2-7,TRBV29-1,.,.,TGCAGCGTTGAAGATACAGAGACCTACGAGCAGTACTTC,CSVEDTETYEQYF
TRBJ2-1,TRBV4-1,TRBD1,.,TGCGCCAGCAGCCAGACGGGACAGGGGCGGATCAATGAGCAGTTCTTC,CASSQTGQGRINEQFF
TRBJ2-3,TRBV18,.,.,TGTGCCAGCTCACCACTGGGGGGAAGGGATACGCAGTATTTT,CASSPLGGRDTQYF
TRBJ1-1,TRBV9,.,.,TGTGCCAGCAGCGTAGATGGGGGGGTAGGGGAAGCTTTCTTT,CASSVDGGVGEAFF
TRBJ2-2,TRBV12-5,.,.,TGTGCTAGTGGTTTGTCAGGGAACACCGGGGAGCTGTTTTTT,CASGLSGNTGELFF
TRBJ1-6,TRBV5-1,TRBD1,once,TGCGCCAGCAGCTTTGGGACAGGCTATAATTCACCCCTCCACTTT,CASSFGTGYNSPLHF
TRBJ2-3,TRBV2,TRBD1,.,TGTGCCAGCAGGCGGGACAGGGGATTTAGCACAGATACGCAGTATTTT,CASRRDRGFSTDTQYF
TRBJ1-2,TRBV6-1,.,.,TGTGCCAGCAGTGAAAGTCCAGGGACGTACGGCTACACCTTC,CASSESPGTYGYTF
TRBJ2-3,TRBV4-1,.,.,TGCGCCAGCAGCCAAGAACCAGACCCGAACACAGATACGCAGTATTTT,CASSQEPDPNTDTQYF